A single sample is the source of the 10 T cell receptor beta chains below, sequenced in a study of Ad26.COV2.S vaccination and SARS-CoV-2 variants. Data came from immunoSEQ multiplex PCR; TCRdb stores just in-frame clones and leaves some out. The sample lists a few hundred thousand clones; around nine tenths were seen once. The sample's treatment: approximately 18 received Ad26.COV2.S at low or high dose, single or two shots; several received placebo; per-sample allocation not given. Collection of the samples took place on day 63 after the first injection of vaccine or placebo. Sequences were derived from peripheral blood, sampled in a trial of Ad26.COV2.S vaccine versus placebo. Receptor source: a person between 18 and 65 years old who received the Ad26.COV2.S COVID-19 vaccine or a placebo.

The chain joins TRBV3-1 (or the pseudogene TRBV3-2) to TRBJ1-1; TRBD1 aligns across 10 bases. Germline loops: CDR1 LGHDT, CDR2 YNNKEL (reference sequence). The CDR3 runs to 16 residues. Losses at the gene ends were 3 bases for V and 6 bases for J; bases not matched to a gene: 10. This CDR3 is CASSQGTGAGMAEAFF. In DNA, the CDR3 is TGTGCCAGCAGCCAGGGGACAGGGGCGGGGATGGCTGAAGCTTTCTTT.

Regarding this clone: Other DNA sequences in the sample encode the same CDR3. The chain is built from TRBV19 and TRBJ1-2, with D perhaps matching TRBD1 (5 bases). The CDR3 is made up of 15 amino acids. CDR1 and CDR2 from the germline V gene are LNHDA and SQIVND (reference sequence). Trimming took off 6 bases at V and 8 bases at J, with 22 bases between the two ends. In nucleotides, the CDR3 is TGTGCCAGTAGCAGGGCTTTGGATGGAGTAATCGGCTACACCTTC. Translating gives CASSRALDGVIGYTF.

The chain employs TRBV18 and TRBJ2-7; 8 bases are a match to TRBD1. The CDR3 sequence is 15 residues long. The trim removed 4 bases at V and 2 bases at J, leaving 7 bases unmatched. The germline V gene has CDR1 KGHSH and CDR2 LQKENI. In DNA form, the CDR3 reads TGTGCCAGCTCACAGATCGGACAGGGCGCCTACGAGCAGTACTTC. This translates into CASSQIGQGAYEQYF. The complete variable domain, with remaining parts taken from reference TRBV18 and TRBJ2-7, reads NAGVMQNPRHLVRRRGQEARLRCSPMKGHSHVYWYRQLPEEGLKFMVYLQKENIIDESGMPKERFSAEFPKEGPSILRIQQVVRGDSAAYFCASSQIGQGAYEQYFGPGTRLTVT.

In nucleotides, the CDR3 is TGTGCCAGTAGTATGGAGAGTGGCAGGGGAGAAGCTTTCTTT. This encodes CASSMESGRGEAFF. The chain links TRBV19 to TRBJ1-1; the D gene is possibly TRBD1 (6 bases). V was trimmed by 3 bases and J by 8 bases, leaving 16 bases between them. Germline lookup yields CDR1 LNHDA and CDR2 SQIVND (reference sequence). The CDR3 runs to 14 residues.

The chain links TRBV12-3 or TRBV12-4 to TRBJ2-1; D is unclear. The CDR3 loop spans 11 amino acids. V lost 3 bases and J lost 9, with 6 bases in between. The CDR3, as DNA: TGTGCCAGCAGTTTGAAAGGTGAGCAGTTCTTC. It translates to CASSLKGEQFF.

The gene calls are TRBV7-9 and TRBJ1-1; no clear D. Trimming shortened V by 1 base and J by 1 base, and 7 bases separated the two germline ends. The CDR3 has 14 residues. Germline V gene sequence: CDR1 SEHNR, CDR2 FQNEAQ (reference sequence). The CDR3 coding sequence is TGTGCCAGCAGCTTAGGGAAGGGGAACACTGAAGCTTTCTTT. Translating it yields CASSLGKGNTEAFF.

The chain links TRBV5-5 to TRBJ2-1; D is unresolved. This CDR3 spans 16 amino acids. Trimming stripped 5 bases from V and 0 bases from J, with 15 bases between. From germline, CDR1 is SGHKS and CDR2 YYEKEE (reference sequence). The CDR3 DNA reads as TGTGCCAGCAGATCCTCTGACGGCAGCTCCTACAATGAGCAGTTCTTC. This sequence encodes CASRSSDGSSYNEQFF.

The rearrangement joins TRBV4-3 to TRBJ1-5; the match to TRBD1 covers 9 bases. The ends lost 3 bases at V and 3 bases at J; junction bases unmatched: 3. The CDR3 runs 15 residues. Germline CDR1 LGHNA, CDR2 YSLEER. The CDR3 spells CASSQGTGNNQPQHF. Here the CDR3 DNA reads TGCGCCAGCAGCCAGGGGACAGGGAACAATCAGCCCCAGCATTTT.

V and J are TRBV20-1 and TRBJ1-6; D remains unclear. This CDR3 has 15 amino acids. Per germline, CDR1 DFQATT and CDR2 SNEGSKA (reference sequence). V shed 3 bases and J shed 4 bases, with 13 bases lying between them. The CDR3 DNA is TGCAGTGCTAGTTGGGAAGCGCATTATAATTCACCCCTCCACTTT. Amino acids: CSASWEAHYNSPLHF.

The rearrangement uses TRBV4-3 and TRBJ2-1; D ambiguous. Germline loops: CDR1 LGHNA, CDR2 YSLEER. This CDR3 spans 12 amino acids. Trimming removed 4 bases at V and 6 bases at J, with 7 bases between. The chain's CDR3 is CASSPTGNEQFF. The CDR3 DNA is TGCGCCAGCAGCCCCACGGGCAATGAGCAGTTCTTC.